The 14 T cell receptor beta chains below all came from one sample that was sequenced in a study of T cells in Graves' hyperthyroidism and ophthalmopathy. TCR beta CDR3 regions were amplified from RNA transcripts. HTBI primers were the set used in a first-round RT-PCR of the TCR CDR3. TCRdb processed the multiplex PCR reads anew with MiXCR; each CDR3 protein has one entry. The data show about 320,000 distinct CDR3 sequences, approximately 16% seen once. The sequencing sample was made of blood. All receptors derive from a man aged 30 to 45 with Graves' hyperthyroidism.

This clonotype has just a few counts. This rearrangement joins TRBV5-6 to TRBJ2-2; D is unclear. The CDR3 is 14 amino acids. V lost 2 bases, J lost 4 bases, and 9 bases lay in between. Germline assignment: CDR1 SGHDT and CDR2 YYEEEE. The CDR3 region is CASSFGSSTGELFF. CDR3 nucleotides: TGTGCCAGCAGCTTTGGTAGCAGCACCGGGGAGCTGTTTTTT. The whole variable domain, filled in from reference TRBV5-6 and TRBJ2-2, reads DAGVTQSPTHLIKTRGQQVTLRCSPKSGHDTVSWYQQALGQGPQFIFQYYEEEERQRGNFPDRFSGHQFPNYSSELNVNALLLGDSALYLCASSFGSSTGELFFGEGSRLTVL.

This clonotype was seen only a few times. V usage is TRBV29-1 and J usage is TRBJ2-3; the D gene is possibly TRBD1 (5 bases). The CDR3 has 13 residues. Germline V gene sequence: CDR1 SQVTM, CDR2 ANQGSEA. The germline V and J ends were trimmed by 0 bases and 3 bases, with 7 bases remaining between them. CDR3 DNA sequence: TGCAGCGTTGAAGACCGACAGACAGATACGCAGTATTTT. This translates into CSVEDRQTDTQYF.

Turning to this clonotype: A junction boundary mismatches the germline segment, possibly from a read error. The chain is built from TRBV5-1 and TRBJ2-7, with D perhaps TRBD2 (5 bases). The germline V gene encodes CDR1 SGHRS and CDR2 YFSETQ. The CDR3 consists of 15 residues. The CDR3 DNA sequence: TGTGCCAGCAGCCGCCCTCCTCGCGGGTCCTACGAGCAGTACTTC. Its translation is CASSRPPRGSYEQYF. Full variable domain (rest looked up from reference TRBV5-1 and TRBJ2-7): KAGVTQTPRYLIKTRGQQVTLSCSPISGHRSVSWYQQTPGQGLQFLFEYFSETQRNKGNFPGRFSGRQFSNSRSEMNVSTLELGDSALYLCASSRPPRGSYEQYFGPGTRLTVT.

This clonotype was seen many times. This sequence joins TRBV2 and TRBJ2-7, with no clear D. Per the germline V gene, CDR1 is SNHLY and CDR2 is FYNNEI. The CDR3 is 12 residues long. Between the trimmed V and J ends, which lost 3 bases and 3 bases, there was a span of 6 bases. CDR3 in DNA: TGTGCCAGCAGTGACACTTACTACGAGCAGTACTTC. Amino acids: CASSDTYYEQYF.

This clonotype occurred many times. The V call is TRBV6-1, the J call TRBJ2-7, with D possibly TRBD1 on 6 matching bases. The CDR3 length is 10 residues. The germline V and J ends were trimmed by 10 bases and 2 bases, with 6 bases remaining between them. Looked up from germline, CDR1 is MNHNS and CDR2 is SASEGT. CDR3 DNA sequence: TGTGCCACAGGGGCCTACGAGCAGTACTTC. Amino acid sequence: CATGAYEQYF.

This clonotype was detected many times. J is TRBJ1-1 and V is TRBV24-1; D remains unclear. CDR3 length equals 12 residues. V was cut by 7 bases and J by 1 base, with 6 bases left in between. Germline values: CDR1 KGHDR, CDR2 SFDVKD. The chain's CDR3 is CATRDTNTEAFF. The CDR3 DNA is TGTGCCACCAGGGATACGAACACTGAAGCTTTCTTT.

The rearrangement links TRBV28 to TRBJ2-2; D is unclear. Germline loops: CDR1 MDHEN, CDR2 SYDVKM. CDR3 size: 14 residues. V gave up 8 bases and J gave up 0 bases, with 10 bases separating them. In DNA, the CDR3 is TGTGCCAGCTTGAGATCATCGAACACCGGGGAGCTGTTTTTT. Residues: CASLRSSNTGELFF. The full variable domain, completed using reference TRBV28 and TRBJ2-2, is DVKVTQSSRYLVKRTGEKVFLECVQDMDHENMFWYRQDPGLGLRLIYFSYDVKMKEKGDIPEGYSVSREKKERFSLILESASTNQTSMYLCASLRSSNTGELFFGEGSRLTVL.

This clonotype was detected ten times or more. The chain is built from TRBV30 and TRBJ1-2; D is unresolved. Germline lookup yields CDR1 GTSNPN and CDR2 SVGIG (reference sequence). CDR3 length equals 13 residues. The ends were cut back, 2 bases at V and 1 base at J, with 8 bases in the middle. The CDR3 is CAWSSDGNYGYTF. In DNA form, the CDR3 reads TGTGCCTGGAGTTCGGACGGTAACTATGGCTACACCTTC.

There are many counts of this clonotype. V and J are TRBV28 and TRBJ2-1; possible D gene TRBD2, 6 bases. Germline CDR1 and CDR2: MDHEN and SYDVKM. CDR3 size: 14 residues. Trimming removed 6 bases at V and 8 bases at J, with 17 bases between. In DNA form, the CDR3 reads TGTGCCAGCAGCTTAACGGGAGCTGAGGATGAGCAGTTCTTC. Translating it yields CASSLTGAEDEQFF.

CDR3 residues: CASSPLGFGSGANVLTF. In DNA form, the CDR3 reads TGTGCCAGCTCACCACTCGGGTTTGGCTCTGGGGCCAACGTCCTGACTTTC. The chain employs TRBV18 and TRBJ2-6; D not resolved. Germline assignment: CDR1 KGHSH and CDR2 LQKENI. CDR3 length: 17 residues. The V end was cut by 1 base, the J end by 0 bases, with 10 bases between.

This clonotype was seen repeatedly, ten times or more. The rearrangement joins TRBV7-2 to TRBJ2-5, with TRBD2 matching 7 bases. This CDR3 is 16 amino acids long. V shed 5 bases, J shed 5 bases, and the junction held 14 bases outside the gene matches. The germline V gene has CDR1 SGHTA and CDR2 FQGNSA. In DNA form, the CDR3 reads TGTGCCAGCAGCCAGGTCGGGGCGGGAGTAAGGGAGACCCAGTACTTC. Protein product: CASSQVGAGVRETQYF.

A note on this clonotype: The junction shows a germline mismatch at one end, possibly a read error. The V and J genes are TRBV11-1 and TRBJ1-2; weak D call: TRBD1 (6 bases). Germline CDR1 and CDR2: SGHAT and FQDESV (reference sequence). This CDR3 is 15 amino acids long. The CDR3 loop is CASSLAGQSNYGCTF. DNA for the CDR3: TGTGCCAGCAGCTTAGCTGGACAGTCTAACTATGGCTGCACCTTC.

This clonotype was observed at least ten times. The chain has TRBV28 and TRBJ2-3, with 7 bases matching TRBD2. The germline V gene encodes CDR1 MDHEN and CDR2 SYDVKM. There are 15 residues in the CDR3. V lost 7 bases and J lost 4; bases outside the gene matches: 11. The CDR3 sequence is CASNLAEMGPDTQYF. CDR3 nucleotides: TGTGCCAGCAATCTAGCGGAAATGGGGCCAGATACGCAGTATTTT.

The chain is built from TRBV5-1 and TRBJ2-5, with 10 bases that match TRBD1. CDR1 and CDR2 from the germline V gene are SGHRS and YFSETQ. J gave up 1 base and V 0 bases, and 6 bases lay outside the gene matches. CDR3 length: 17 amino acids. CDR3 sequence reads: CASSLALGQGLQETQYF. The CDR3 coding sequence is TGCGCCAGCAGCTTGGCCCTGGGACAGGGGCTCCAAGAGACCCAGTACTTC.